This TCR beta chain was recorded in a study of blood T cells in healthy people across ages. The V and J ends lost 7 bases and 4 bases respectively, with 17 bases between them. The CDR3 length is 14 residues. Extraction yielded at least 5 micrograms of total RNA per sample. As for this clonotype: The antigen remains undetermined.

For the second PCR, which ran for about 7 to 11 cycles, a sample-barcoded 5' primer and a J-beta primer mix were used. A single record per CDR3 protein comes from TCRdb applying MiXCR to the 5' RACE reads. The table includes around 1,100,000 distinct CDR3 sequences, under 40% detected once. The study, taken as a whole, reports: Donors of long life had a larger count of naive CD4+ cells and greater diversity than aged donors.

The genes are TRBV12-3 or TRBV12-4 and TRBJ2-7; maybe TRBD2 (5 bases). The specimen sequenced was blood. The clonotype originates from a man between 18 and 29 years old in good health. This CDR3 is CASTDDGVAYEQYF. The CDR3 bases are TGTGCCAGCACCGACGACGGGGTGGCTTACGAGCAGTACTTC.